The sequence of this T cell receptor beta chain was determined in a study of identical twins. Regarding the study as a whole: Because invariant MAIT and iNKT cells could be present, zero-insertion analyses could be partly confounded.

The CDR3 runs 14 residues. Germline V lookup: CDR1 SGHVS, CDR2 FNYEAQ. Trimming took 5 bases from V and 4 from J; bases not matched to a gene: 5. This clonotype was seen more than once but under ten times. What it recognizes is unknown. TCRdb re-derived calls from the 5' RACE reads in MiXCR, one entry per CDR3 protein. This table has more than 400,000 distinct CDR3 sequences, about 15% appearing once. The donor group consisted entirely of healthy Caucasians. The data also belong to a second study, concerning yellow fever vaccine responses in identical twins.

The origin of this receptor is a woman aged 18-30 years in good health. The rearrangement links TRBV7-6 to TRBJ2-1, with TRBD1 matching 7 bases. Sample: CD4+ T cells sorted from blood. CDR3 coding DNA: TGTGCCAGCAGCCCAACGGGACAGTACAATGAGCAGTTCTTC. Protein product: CASSPTGQYNEQFF.